These T cell receptor beta chains were read from a single sample in a study of long-term antiretroviral therapy in people with HIV. Produced via immunoSEQ multiplex PCR; TCRdb's table is partial and in-frame only. The sample has under 15,000 clones; 65% to 85% are singletons. This specimen consisted of unsorted PBMCs, obtained 1.3 years after starting antiretroviral therapy. These receptors were collected from a woman between 18 and 29 years old with HIV. The CDR3 runs from the conserved cysteine through the conserved F or W. The D gene is left open where the match is weak. Clone size, where shown, is once, few, many, or a class for clones that have expanded.

cdr3_length | d_call | j_call | clone_size | v_call | cdr3_aa | cdr3_nt
16 | TRBD2 | TRBJ2-7 | once | TRBV25-1 | CASPSGGGGRGYEQYF | TGTGCCAGCCCAAGCGGGGGCGGGGGGCGCGGGTACGAGCAGTACTTC
15 | - | TRBJ1-2 | - | TRBV5-1 | CASSATLTGVWGYTF | TGCGCCAGCAGCGCAACCCTAACAGGAGTTTGGGGCTACACCTTC
17 | TRBD2 | TRBJ2-2 | - | TRBV5-4 | CASSFGGRAGHTGELFF | TGTGCCAGCAGCTTTGGCGGGAGGGCTGGTCACACCGGGGAGCTGTTTTTT
14 | TRBD2 | TRBJ2-1 | - | TRBV28 | CASSFLAGGNEQFF | TGTGCCAGCAGTTTTTTAGCGGGAGGGAATGAGCAGTTCTTC
16 | - | TRBJ1-3 | - | TRBV28 | CASSPRSAVSGNTIYF | TGTGCCAGCAGCCCCAGGTCAGCGGTCTCTGGAAACACCATATATTTT
14 | - | TRBJ1-2 | - | TRBV7-9 | CASSLGQANYGYTF | TGTGCCAGCAGCTTAGGACAGGCTAACTATGGCTACACCTTC
15 | TRBD1 | TRBJ2-7 | - | TRBV28 | CASILQGTSSYEQYF | TGTGCCAGCATCTTACAGGGGACCAGTTCCTACGAGCAGTACTTC
15 | TRBD1 | TRBJ2-7 | - | TRBV5-1 | CASSSTGQGSYEQYF | TGCGCCAGCAGCTCTACGGGACAGGGCTCGTACGAGCAGTACTTC
14 | - | TRBJ1-1 | - | TRBV6-5 | CASSLSQIMTEAFF | TGTGCCAGCAGTTTGTCCCAAATTATGACTGAAGCTTTCTTT
13 | TRBD2 | TRBJ2-1 | - | TRBV27 | CASSVSGSNEQFF | TGTGCCAGCAGTGTAAGCGGGAGCAATGAGCAGTTCTTC
13 | - | TRBJ1-1 | - | TRBV5-5 | CASSLSRRPEAFF | TGTGCCAGCAGCTTGAGCCGCAGACCTGAAGCTTTCTTT
16 | - | TRBJ1-2 | - | TRBV11-2 | CASSLESGAGFYGYTF | TGTGCCAGCAGCTTAGAATCGGGGGCTGGCTTCTATGGCTACACCTTC
12 | - | TRBJ2-5 | few | TRBV2 | CASAYSEETQYF | TGTGCCAGCGCCTACAGTGAAGAGACCCAGTACTTC
13 | - | TRBJ2-1 | - | TRBV9 | CASRAEEDNEQFF | TGTGCCAGCAGAGCGGAAGAAGACAATGAGCAGTTCTTC
15 | TRBD1 | TRBJ1-5 | - | TRBV13 | CASSSGTGTGQPQHF | TGTGCCAGCAGCTCCGGGACAGGGACCGGTCAGCCCCAGCATTTT
14 | - | TRBJ2-7 | - | TRBV10-3 | CASSYSPWSYEQYF | TGTGCCAGCAGTTACAGCCCCTGGAGCTACGAGCAGTACTTC
12 | - | TRBJ1-3 | - | TRBV6-6 | CASRDTGNTIYF | TGTGCCAGCAGGGATACTGGAAACACCATATATTTT
15 | TRBD1 | TRBJ1-2 | once | TRBV27 | CASSLSTMTGRGYTF | TGTGCCAGCAGTTTATCCACGATGACAGGGCGAGGCTACACCTTC
14 | - | TRBJ2-1 | once | TRBV9 | CASSLYSASGEQFF | TGTGCCAGCAGCCTCTATAGCGCTTCGGGTGAGCAGTTCTTC
14 | - | TRBJ2-7 | - | TRBV14 | CASSPWQGRHEQYF | TGTGCCAGCAGCCCCTGGCAGGGAAGGCACGAGCAGTACTTC
16 | - | TRBJ2-5 | - | TRBV13 | CASSSQLTGYQETQYF | TGTGCCAGCAGCTCCCAATTGACGGGTTACCAAGAGACCCAGTACTTC
13 | - | TRBJ1-2 | - | TRBV6-5 | CASSYPGNYGYTF | TGTGCCAGCAGTTACCCGGGTAACTATGGCTACACCTTC
14 | - | TRBJ1-1 | few | TRBV28 | CASSLTGDNTEAFF | TGTGCCAGCAGTTTGACAGGCGATAACACTGAAGCTTTCTTT
15 | - | TRBJ1-5 | - | TRBV6-1 | CATSRLGQGNQPQHF | TGTGCCACCTCCCGGCTGGGGCAGGGCAATCAGCCCCAGCATTTT
14 | - | TRBJ1-2 | - | TRBV27 | CASSSRDTEDGYTF | TGTGCCAGCAGTTCCCGGGACACGGAGGATGGCTACACCTTC
16 | - | TRBJ2-5 | - | TRBV21-1 | CASRLRHRKSRETQYF | TGTGCCAGCAGACTCAGGCACAGAAAATCCCGCGAGACCCAGTACTTC
15 | - | TRBJ2-1 | - | TRBV15 | CATSTGRTLNNEQFF | TGTGCCACCAGCACAGGAAGGACTCTTAATAATGAGCAGTTCTTC
16 | - | TRBJ1-2 | - | TRBV7-3 | CASSLRGRDSDGGYTF | TGTGCCAGCAGCTTAAGGGGGAGGGATTCGGACGGGGGCTACACCTTC
13 | - | TRBJ1-1 | - | TRBV30 | CAWSAGGNTEAFF | TGTGCCTGGAGTGCCGGGGGAAACACTGAAGCTTTCTTT
15 | - | TRBJ1-2 | few | TRBV19 | CASSMKGTGDYGYTF | TGTGCCAGTAGTATGAAGGGGACGGGCGATTATGGCTACACCTTC
13 | - | TRBJ1-2 | - | TRBV5-4 | CASSTGSREGYTF | TGTGCCAGCAGTACAGGGTCGCGAGAAGGCTACACCTTC
18 | TRBD2 | TRBJ2-4 | - | TRBV28 | CASSFSWGSGEAKNIQYF | TGTGCCAGCAGTTTCTCGTGGGGTAGCGGGGAAGCCAAAAACATTCAGTACTTC
15 | TRBD1 | TRBJ2-7 | once | TRBV2 | CASSEWTGTNYEQYF | TGTGCCAGCAGTGAATGGACAGGTACGAACTACGAGCAGTACTTC
15 | TRBD1 | TRBJ2-5 | - | TRBV9 | CASSVDGTGLQTQYF | TGTGCCAGCAGCGTAGACGGGACAGGGTTACAGACCCAGTACTTC
15 | - | TRBJ1-2 | - | TRBV6-1 | CASSEYGGSGLGYTF | TGTGCCAGCAGTGAATACGGGGGGTCGGGCTTAGGTTACACCTTC
16 | - | TRBJ1-6 | - | TRBV6-5 | CASSYSGSSYNSPLHF | TGTGCCAGCAGTTACTCAGGGAGCTCCTATAATTCACCCCTCCACTTT
12 | - | TRBJ1-3 | - | TRBV28 | CASSQGGDTIYF | TGTGCCAGCAGCCAAGGTGGGGACACCATATATTTT
15 | - | TRBJ2-6 | - | TRBV18 | CASAPTGSGANVLTF | TGTGCCAGCGCGCCCACGGGCTCTGGGGCCAACGTCCTGACTTTC
14 | - | TRBJ2-3 | - | TRBV27 | CASSFLGGTDTQYF | TGTGCCAGCAGTTTCCTCGGGGGCACAGATACGCAGTATTTT